Listed below are T cell receptor beta chains from one sample, sequenced in a study of OX40 agonist ivuxolimab in advanced cancers. Libraries were prepared by immunoSEQ multiplex PCR; TCRdb keeps only in-frame clonotypes and omits some of them. The sample records about 76,000 clones, approximately 83% being singletons. The sequencing used CD4+ or CD8+ T cells sorted from blood, collected in a trial of the OX40 agonist ivuxolimab. All receptors come from an adult with an advanced solid tumor such as melanoma, head and neck, liver or kidney cancer. The CDR3 runs from the conserved cysteine through the conserved F or W. The D gene is left open where the match is weak. Not every row has a clone size; where given, it reads once, few, many or a size class.

d_call j_call clone_size v_call cdr3_aa cdr3_nt
TRBD2 TRBJ2-7 . TRBV7-2 CASSLRAGKDYEQYF TGTGCCAGCAGCTTAAGAGCGGGAAAGGACTACGAGCAGTACTTC
. TRBJ2-7 . TRBV6-6 CASSYGGTSYEQYF TGTGCCAGCAGTTACGGGGGTACTTCCTACGAGCAGTACTTC
. TRBJ2-7 . TRBV6-1 CASSEWGDRDYEQYF TGTGCCAGCAGTGAATGGGGGGACAGAGACTACGAGCAGTACTTC
. TRBJ1-4 . TRBV18 CASSPSEAGKLFF TGTGCCAGCTCACCTTCCGAGGCGGGAAAACTGTTTTTT
. TRBJ2-5 . TRBV2 CASSPGQKQETQYF TGTGCCAGCAGTCCCGGACAGAAACAAGAGACCCAGTACTTC
. TRBJ2-7 . TRBV13 CASSDDNRAYEQYF TGTGCCAGCAGCGACGACAACAGGGCATACGAGCAGTACTTC
. TRBJ1-4 . TRBV6-5 CASSSEGSNEKLFF TGTGCCAGCAGCTCCGAAGGTTCTAATGAAAAACTGTTTTTT
. TRBJ1-1 . TRBV4-1 CASSEDLGGESTEAFF TGCGCCAGCAGCGAGGATCTGGGAGGGGAGAGCACTGAAGCTTTCTTT
TRBD1 TRBJ1-6 few TRBV6-5 CASSLGQGLEPLHF TGTGCCAGCAGCCTCGGACAGGGGCTAGAACCCCTCCACTTT
. TRBJ1-6 . TRBV14 CASSQGGGPIPLHF TGTGCCAGCAGCCAGGGGGGAGGACCTATACCCCTCCACTTT
. TRBJ2-3 . TRBV19 CASIKSGASTDTQYF TGTGCCAGTATAAAAAGCGGTGCTAGCACAGATACGCAGTATTTT
. TRBJ1-2 . TRBV4-2 CASSQEAPGDRAHGYTF TGTGCCAGCAGCCAAGAGGCCCCGGGAGATCGGGCGCATGGCTACACCTTC
TRBD1 TRBJ1-1 . TRBV7-9 CASSTTGVNTEAFF TGTGCCAGCAGTACAACAGGGGTGAACACTGAAGCTTTCTTT
. TRBJ2-1 once TRBV19 CASSLDRSSYNEQFF TGTGCCAGTAGTTTAGACAGGAGCTCCTACAATGAGCAGTTCTTC
. TRBJ2-7 many TRBV5-1 CASSSTGNYEQYF TGCGCCAGCAGCTCGACAGGTAACTACGAGCAGTACTTC
. TRBJ2-7 . TRBV2 CASTSGSYEQYF TGTGCCAGCACTTCAGGGTCCTACGAGCAGTACTTC
TRBD2 TRBJ2-1 . TRBV5-8 CASRLAGGPSNEQFF TGTGCCAGCAGGCTAGCGGGAGGGCCATCCAATGAGCAGTTCTTC
TRBD1 TRBJ1-4 . TRBV5-8 CASSFRRGVEKLFF TGTGCCAGCAGCTTCCGCAGGGGGGTTGAAAAACTGTTTTTT
TRBD2 TRBJ2-3 . TRBV9 CASSVTGGGDTQYF TGTGCCAGCAGCGTGACGGGGGGAGGGGATACGCAGTATTTT
. TRBJ2-3 . TRBV30 CAWIATVTDTQYF TGTGCCTGGATAGCCACAGTCACAGATACGCAGTATTTT
. TRBJ1-5 . TRBV7-9 CASSLRGGQPQHF TGTGCCAGCAGCTTAAGGGGGGGGCAGCCCCAGCATTTT
. TRBJ2-5 . TRBV12-5 CASGPGTRGEETQYF TGTGCTAGTGGCCCGGGGACAAGGGGCGAAGAGACCCAGTACTTC
. TRBJ2-7 . TRBV6-5 CAISLATPRAGEQYF TGTGCCATCAGCCTTGCTACCCCAAGGGCAGGGGAGCAGTACTTC
TRBD1 TRBJ1-3 . TRBV5-5 CASSSRQGSAGNTIYF TGTGCCAGCAGCTCCAGACAGGGATCGGCCGGAAACACCATATATTTT
. TRBJ2-7 . TRBV6-5 CASSYTQGNYEQYF TGTGCCAGCAGTTACACCCAGGGGAACTACGAGCAGTACTTC
. TRBJ1-1 . TRBV19 CASNIGWGNTEAFF TGTGCCAGTAACATCGGGTGGGGGAACACTGAAGCTTTCTTT
TRBD1 TRBJ2-7 . TRBV6-5 CASSWDRVTVYEQYF TGTGCCAGCAGCTGGGACAGGGTTACAGTCTACGAGCAGTACTTC
. TRBJ2-5 . TRBV20-1 CSANSLETQYF TGCAGTGCTAATAGTCTGGAGACCCAGTACTTC
. TRBJ2-2 . TRBV5-4 CASSLTGEAGELFF TGTGCCAGCAGCTTAACAGGGGAGGCCGGGGAGCTGTTTTTT
. TRBJ1-2 . TRBV7-2 CASSLTFPGLANYGYTF TGTGCCAGCAGCTTAACCTTCCCAGGGTTAGCTAACTATGGCTACACCTTC
. TRBJ1-3 . TRBV11-2 CASSLGGDGNTIYF TGTGCCAGCAGCTTAGGCGGGGATGGAAACACCATATATTTT
. TRBJ2-7 . TRBV27 CASSFAPGGVEQYF TGTGCCAGCAGTTTTGCCCCCGGCGGGGTCGAGCAGTACTTC
TRBD2 TRBJ2-5 once TRBV7-8 CASSLAGAGQETQYF TGTGCCAGCAGCTTAGCGGGAGCGGGACAAGAGACCCAGTACTTC
TRBD1 TRBJ2-2 . TRBV5-1 CASSGGQGGPTGELFF TGCGCCAGCAGCGGGGGACAGGGAGGGCCCACCGGGGAGCTGTTTTTT
TRBD1 TRBJ2-5 . TRBV5-6 CASSLGGGWGETQYF TGTGCCAGCAGCTTGGGAGGGGGCTGGGGGGAGACCCAGTACTTC
TRBD2 TRBJ2-1 . TRBV5-6 CASSGNQREERNEQFF TGTGCCAGCAGCGGCAACCAGCGGGAGGAGAGAAATGAGCAGTTCTTC
. TRBJ2-7 once TRBV27 CASSLLDSSYEQYF TGTGCCAGCAGTTTACTTGACAGCTCCTACGAGCAGTACTTC
. TRBJ2-2 . TRBV30 CASSQANTGELFF TGTGCCTCCTCCCAGGCGAACACCGGGGAGCTGTTTTTT
. TRBJ2-2 . TRBV5-6 CASSARTARTGELFF TGTGCCAGCAGCGCCCGGACGGCACGAACCGGGGAGCTGTTTTTT
. TRBJ1-1 . TRBV11-2 CASSLVRTEAFF TGTGCCAGCAGCTTAGTTAGGACTGAAGCTTTCTTT
. TRBJ2-7 . TRBV7-9 CASRSIGTTSYEQYF TGTGCCAGCAGGTCAATCGGGACAACTTCCTACGAGCAGTACTTC
TRBD1 TRBJ2-4 . TRBV11-2 CASSLDGQGLAKNIQYF TGTGCCAGCAGCTTGGACGGACAGGGGCTAGCCAAAAACATTCAGTACTTC
. TRBJ1-5 . TRBV2 CASTFQGNQPQHF TGTGCCAGCACGTTCCAGGGGAATCAGCCCCAGCATTTT
. TRBJ2-1 . TRBV9 CASSVAYGGRSYNEQFF TGTGCCAGCAGCGTAGCATATGGGGGACGCTCCTACAATGAGCAGTTCTTC
. TRBJ1-2 . TRBV2 CASSETASNYGYTF TGTGCCAGCAGTGAAACTGCTTCAAACTATGGCTACACCTTC
. TRBJ2-3 . TRBV6-4 CASSPRGGYTDTQYF TGTGCCAGCAGCCCCCGAGGGGGGTACACAGATACGCAGTATTTT
. TRBJ2-7 . TRBV19 CASSMGPYEQYF TGTGCCAGTAGCATGGGTCCGTACGAGCAGTACTTC
TRBD2 TRBJ2-7 . TRBV4-3 CASSPGGGLYYEQYF TGCGCCAGCAGCCCGGGAGGAGGACTCTACTACGAGCAGTACTTC
. TRBJ1-2 . TRBV6-6 CASSYSEGFAGYTF TGTGCCAGCAGTTACTCAGAGGGTTTCGCTGGCTACACCTTC
. TRBJ2-7 . TRBV11-2 CASSLGATGAHSLYEQYF TGTGCCAGCAGCTTAGGGGCCACCGGGGCCCACTCTTTATACGAGCAGTACTTC
. TRBJ2-1 . TRBV28 CASTLSGRGAYNEQFF TGTGCCAGCACCCTCTCGGGGAGGGGGGCTTACAATGAGCAGTTCTTC